The clone carrying this T cell receptor (beta chain) was detected only once. The target antigen is unknown. The sample is drawn from a study of T cell responses to AZD1222 COVID-19 vaccine. Clones were read by immunoSEQ multiplex PCR, and TCRdb kept only the in-frame ones, dropping some. The sample has tens of thousands of clones, 75% to 85% seen once. Study results and caveats: Dominant at 160-218 and 743-854, vaccine-associated CD4 TCRs also spanned spike. A reported finding is that nearly half of spike-specific TCRs target unmutated variant regions. Sampled repertoires all dated from after the peak T cell response.

The CDR3 runs to 18 residues. The germline V gene has CDR1 LNHNV and CDR2 YYDKDF (reference sequence). V was shortened by 0 bases and J by 1 base, with 18 bases between the two germline ends. This TCR was sampled from an adult in good health. Here the sequenced sample was peripheral blood, taken on day 0 of AZD1222 vaccination. The chain employs TRBV15 and TRBJ1-2; possible D gene TRBD1, 6 bases. The CDR3 loop is CATSRDLGWGGLNYGYTF. The CDR3 nucleotides read TGTGCCACCAGCAGAGATCTCGGTTGGGGGGGGCTTAACTATGGCTACACCTTC.